These T cell receptor beta chains were read from a single sample in a study of cytomegalovirus exposure and HLA in healthy donors. Data came from immunoSEQ multiplex PCR; TCRdb stores just in-frame clones and leaves some out. The table lists 70,000 to 100,000 clones, roughly 67% of them singletons. Sample: PBMCs. The receptors come from a woman between 50 and 59 years old in good health and CMV-seropositive. Each CDR3 is given with its conserved first and last residue. The D gene is left open where the match is weak. Clone size is given for some rows only: seen once, a few or many times, or a class if the clone is expanded.

>TRBV25-1|TRBJ1-6|15|TRBD1|.
CASSESGTGGLTLHF
TGTGCCAGCAGTGAATCAGGGACAGGGGGCCTCACCCTCCACTTT
>TRBV2|TRBJ1-2|12|TRBD1|.
CASSGTGRGYTF
TGTGCCAGCAGTGGGACAGGGAGGGGCTACACCTTC
>TRBV30|TRBJ1-5|13|.|.
CAWSLEPPQPQHF
TGTGCCTGGAGTCTAGAACCCCCTCAGCCCCAGCATTTT
>TRBV7-3|TRBJ1-2|13|.|.
CASSSQGIIRYTF
TGTGCCAGCAGCTCACAGGGTATCATTCGCTACACCTTC
>TRBV9|TRBJ2-7|13|TRBD1|few
CASSPGGGYEQYF
TGTGCCAGCAGCCCAGGGGGCGGCTACGAGCAGTACTTC
>TRBV28|TRBJ2-1|13|.|few
CASSPITDSEQFF
TGTGCCAGCAGCCCGATAACCGACAGTGAGCAGTTCTTC
>TRBV5-6|TRBJ2-3|15|.|.
CASSFLTGRTDTQYF
TGTGCCAGCAGCTTTCTTACAGGGCGCACAGATACGCAGTATTTT
>TRBV7-8|TRBJ1-1|18|TRBD1|few
CASSSIGGTGGTDTEAFF
TGTGCCAGCAGCTCGATTGGAGGGACAGGGGGCACCGACACTGAAGCTTTCTTT
>TRBV7-9|TRBJ1-5|13|.|.
CASGGDSNQPQHF
TGTGCCAGTGGGGGGGATAGCAATCAGCCCCAGCATTTT
>TRBV28|TRBJ1-4|14|.|few
CASSVDSVVEKLFF
TGTGCCAGCAGTGTCGACAGTGTAGTAGAAAAACTGTTTTTT
>TRBV5-4|TRBJ2-1|15|.|.
CASSLGEGGWNEQFF
TGTGCCAGCAGCTTGGGGGAAGGAGGGTGGAATGAGCAGTTCTTC
>TRBV10-2|TRBJ2-2|16|.|.
CASLSFYGGHTGELFF
TGCGCCAGCCTCTCCTTTTACGGGGGTCACACCGGGGAGCTGTTTTTT
>TRBV6-1|TRBJ2-1|16|.|few
CASSEVGGGAYNEQFF
TGTGCCAGCAGTGAAGTAGGGGGAGGGGCATACAATGAGCAGTTCTTC
>TRBV27|TRBJ1-6|13|.|few
CASTDSFNSPLHF
TGTGCCAGCACGGACTCGTTTAATTCACCCCTCCACTTT
>TRBV27|TRBJ1-6|13|.|.
CASSPGYNSPLHF
TGTGCCAGCAGCCCAGGTTATAATTCACCCCTCCACTTT
>TRBV19|TRBJ1-1|16|.|once
CASSKSAGIMNTEAFF
TGTGCCAGTAGTAAATCGGCAGGGATTATGAACACTGAAGCTTTCTTT
>TRBV5-1|TRBJ1-1|15|.|.
CASSLELRLNTEAFF
TGCGCCAGCAGCTTGGAATTGAGGCTGAACACTGAAGCTTTCTTT
>TRBV2|TRBJ2-7|15|TRBD2|.
CASSEAALAGEEQYF
TGTGCCAGCAGTGAAGCAGCGCTAGCGGGGGAAGAGCAGTACTTC
>TRBV30|TRBJ1-1|17|TRBD1|.
CAWSVFRTGGFVTEAFF
TGTGCCTGGAGTGTATTTAGGACAGGGGGCTTTGTAACTGAAGCTTTCTTT
>TRBV18|TRBJ2-7|16|.|.
CASSPSPGLDSYEQYF
TGTGCCAGCTCACCATCTCCGGGACTCGACTCCTACGAGCAGTACTTC
>TRBV4-2|TRBJ2-2|16|.|.
CASSQASLENTGELFF
TGTGCCAGCAGCCAAGCTTCGCTAGAGAACACCGGGGAGCTGTTTTTT
>TRBV7-2|TRBJ1-1|14|.|few
CASSMDTSYTEAFF
TGTGCCAGCAGCATGGACACCAGCTACACTGAAGCTTTCTTT
>TRBV5-3|TRBJ1-1|14|.|few
CARSLLIRRDEAFF
TGTGCCAGAAGCTTGTTGATCCGGCGGGATGAAGCTTTCTTT
>TRBV6-6|TRBJ2-5|16|.|.
CASSYSNPGYQETQYF
TGTGCCAGCAGTTACTCGAATCCGGGGTACCAAGAGACCCAGTACTTC
>TRBV10-2|TRBJ2-7|16|.|once
CASRPHTPGAKYEQYF
TGCGCCAGCAGGCCACACACACCAGGGGCGAAGTACGAGCAGTACTTC
>TRBV5-1|TRBJ1-6|15|.|.
CASSPTERENSPLHF
TGCGCCAGCAGCCCGACCGAAAGGGAGAATTCACCCCTCCACTTT
>TRBV2|TRBJ1-4|11|.|few
CASSGLLGAAF
TGTGCCAGCAGCGGCCTTCTAGGGGCCGCTTTT
>TRBV7-6|TRBJ1-1|14|.|.
CASSLAPSDTEAFF
TGTGCCAGCAGCTTAGCGCCCTCGGACACTGAAGCTTTCTTT
>TRBV28|TRBJ1-6|14|.|.
CASSLDDFNSPLHF
TGTGCCAGCAGTTTAGATGACTTTAATTCACCCCTCCACTTT
>TRBV10-2|TRBJ2-1|14|TRBD2|few
CASSVAGGRNEQFF
TGCGCCAGCTCTGTCGCGGGGGGGCGAAATGAGCAGTTCTTC
>TRBV9|TRBJ2-5|15|.|.
CASSAGGGEPETQYF
TGTGCCAGCAGCGCTGGCGGAGGGGAGCCAGAGACCCAGTACTTC